This T cell receptor (beta chain) was sequenced during a study of blood T cell repertoires in COVID-19. Using immunoSEQ multiplex PCR, the repertoire was profiled, and TCRdb retains in-frame clones only, with some absent. The sample lists about 310,000 clones, 87% occurring once. Sequencing was performed on peripheral blood. The TCR was taken from a man aged 50-60 years with active or convalescent COVID-19.

CDR3 DNA: TGTGCCAGCAGCCTGGGACTAGGCCGCTTCTACGAGCAGTACTTC. Its translation is CASSLGLGRFYEQYF. V and J are TRBV5-5 and TRBJ2-7, with 8 positions matching TRBD2. From germline, CDR1 is SGHKS and CDR2 YYEKEE (reference sequence). This CDR3 has 15 residues. The J segment lost 3 bases and the V segment lost 4 bases, leaving 9 bases of the junction unmatched. The complete variable domain, with remaining parts taken from reference TRBV5-5 and TRBJ2-7, reads DAGVTQSPTHLIKTRGQQVTLRCSPISGHKSVSWYQQVLGQGPQFIFQYYEKEERGRGNFPDRFSARQFPNYSSELNVNALLLGDSALYLCASSLGLGRFYEQYFGPGTRLTVT.